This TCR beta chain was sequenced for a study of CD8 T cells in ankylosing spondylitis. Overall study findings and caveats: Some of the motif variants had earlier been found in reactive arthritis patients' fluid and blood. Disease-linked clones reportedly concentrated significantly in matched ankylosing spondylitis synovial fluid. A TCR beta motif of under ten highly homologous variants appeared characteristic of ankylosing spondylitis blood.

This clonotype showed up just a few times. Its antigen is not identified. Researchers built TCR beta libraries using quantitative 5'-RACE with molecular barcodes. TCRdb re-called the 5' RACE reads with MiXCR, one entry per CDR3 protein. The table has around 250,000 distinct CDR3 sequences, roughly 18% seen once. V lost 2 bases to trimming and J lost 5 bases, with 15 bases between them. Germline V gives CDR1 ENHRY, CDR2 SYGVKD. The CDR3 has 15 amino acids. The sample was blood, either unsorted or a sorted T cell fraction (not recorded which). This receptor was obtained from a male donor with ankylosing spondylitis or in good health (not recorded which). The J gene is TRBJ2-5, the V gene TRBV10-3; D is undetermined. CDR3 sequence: CAISETQRIPETQYF. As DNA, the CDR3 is TGTGCCATCAGTGAGACACAGAGGATTCCGGAGACCCAGTACTTC.